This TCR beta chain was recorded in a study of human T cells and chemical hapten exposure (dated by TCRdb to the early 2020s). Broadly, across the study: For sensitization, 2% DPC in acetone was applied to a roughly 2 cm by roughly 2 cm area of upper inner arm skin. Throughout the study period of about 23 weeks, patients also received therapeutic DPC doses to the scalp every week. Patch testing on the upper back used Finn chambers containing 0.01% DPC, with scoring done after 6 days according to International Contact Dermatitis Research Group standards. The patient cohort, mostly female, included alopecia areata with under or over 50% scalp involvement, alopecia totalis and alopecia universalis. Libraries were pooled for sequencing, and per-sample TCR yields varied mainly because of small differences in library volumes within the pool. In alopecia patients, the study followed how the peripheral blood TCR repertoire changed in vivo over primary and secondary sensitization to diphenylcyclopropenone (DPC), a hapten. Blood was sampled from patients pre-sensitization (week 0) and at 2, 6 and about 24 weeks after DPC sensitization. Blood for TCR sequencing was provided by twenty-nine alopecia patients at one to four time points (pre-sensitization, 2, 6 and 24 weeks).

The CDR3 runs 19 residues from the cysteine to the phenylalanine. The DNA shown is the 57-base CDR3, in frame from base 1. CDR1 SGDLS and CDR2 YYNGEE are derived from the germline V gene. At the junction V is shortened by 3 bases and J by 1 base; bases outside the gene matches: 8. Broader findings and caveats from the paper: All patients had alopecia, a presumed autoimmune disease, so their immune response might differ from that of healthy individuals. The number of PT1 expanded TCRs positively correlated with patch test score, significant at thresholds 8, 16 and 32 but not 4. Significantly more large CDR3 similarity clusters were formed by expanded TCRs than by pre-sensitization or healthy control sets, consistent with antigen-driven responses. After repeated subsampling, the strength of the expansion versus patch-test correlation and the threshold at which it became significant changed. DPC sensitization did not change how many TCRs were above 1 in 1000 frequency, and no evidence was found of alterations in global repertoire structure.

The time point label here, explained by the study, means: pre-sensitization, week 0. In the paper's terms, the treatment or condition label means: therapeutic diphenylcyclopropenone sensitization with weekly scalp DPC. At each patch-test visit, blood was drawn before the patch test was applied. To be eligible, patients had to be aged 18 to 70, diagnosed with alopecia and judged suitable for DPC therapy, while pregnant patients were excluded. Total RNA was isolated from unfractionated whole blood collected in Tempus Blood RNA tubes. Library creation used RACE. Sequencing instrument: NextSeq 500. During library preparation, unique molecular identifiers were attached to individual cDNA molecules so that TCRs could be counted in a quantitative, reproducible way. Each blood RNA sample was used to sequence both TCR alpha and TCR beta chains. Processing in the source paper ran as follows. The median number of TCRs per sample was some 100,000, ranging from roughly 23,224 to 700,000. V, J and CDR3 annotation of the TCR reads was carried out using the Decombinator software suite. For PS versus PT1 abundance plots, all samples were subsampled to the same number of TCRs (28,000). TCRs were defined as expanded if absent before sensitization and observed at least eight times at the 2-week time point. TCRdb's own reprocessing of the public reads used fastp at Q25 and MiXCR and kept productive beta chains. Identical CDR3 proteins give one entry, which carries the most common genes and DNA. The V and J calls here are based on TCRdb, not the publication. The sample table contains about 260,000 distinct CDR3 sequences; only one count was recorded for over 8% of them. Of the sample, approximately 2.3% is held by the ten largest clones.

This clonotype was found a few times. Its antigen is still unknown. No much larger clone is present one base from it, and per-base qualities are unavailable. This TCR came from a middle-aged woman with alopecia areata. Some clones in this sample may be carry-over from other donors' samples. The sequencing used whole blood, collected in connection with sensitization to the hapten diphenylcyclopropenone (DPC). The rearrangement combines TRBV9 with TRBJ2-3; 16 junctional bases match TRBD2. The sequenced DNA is TGTGCCAGCAGCGGACGGGGACTAGCGGGAGGGTCGGGCACAGATACGCAGTATTTT. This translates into CASSGRGLAGGSGTDTQYF. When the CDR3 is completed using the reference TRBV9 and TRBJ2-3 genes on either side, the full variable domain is DSGVTQTPKHLITATGQRVTLRCSPRSGDLSVYWYQQSLDQGLQFLIQYYNGEERAKGNILERFSAQQFPDLHSELNLSSLELGDSALYFCASSGRGLAGGSGTDTQYFGPGTRLTVL.